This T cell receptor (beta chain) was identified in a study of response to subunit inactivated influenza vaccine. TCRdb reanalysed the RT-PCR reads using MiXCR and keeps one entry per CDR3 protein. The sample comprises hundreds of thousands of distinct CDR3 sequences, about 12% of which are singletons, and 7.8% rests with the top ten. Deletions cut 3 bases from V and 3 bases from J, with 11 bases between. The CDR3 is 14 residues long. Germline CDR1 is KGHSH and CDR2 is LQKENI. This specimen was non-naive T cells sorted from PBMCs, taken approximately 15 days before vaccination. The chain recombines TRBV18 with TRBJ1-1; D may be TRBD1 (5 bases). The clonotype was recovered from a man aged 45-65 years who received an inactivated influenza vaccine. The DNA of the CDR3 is TGTGCCAGCTCACCGCCGGGGGAGGACACTGAAGCTTTCTTT. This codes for CASSPPGEDTEAFF.